The 6 T cell receptor beta chains presented below share a single source sample, sequenced in a study of control samples from healthy donors and cancer patients. Measured with immunoSEQ multiplex PCR; TCRdb has only the in-frame clones, and not every one. Seen here are tens of thousands of clones, around 87% observed once, and the top ten hold roughly 10%. Material for sequencing was PBMCs. The origin of the receptors is a woman aged 55-69 years with lung cancer.

The V gene is TRBV7-3, the J gene TRBJ2-2; D may be TRBD1 (6 bases). CDR3 length: 15 amino acids. Germline V lookup: CDR1 SGHTA, CDR2 FQGTGA. V was trimmed by 4 bases and J by 6 bases, leaving 15 bases between them. DNA for the CDR3: TGTGCCAGCAGCTCTACAGGGATTTCGTCCGGGGAGCTGTTTTTT. Amino acids: CASSSTGISSGELFF. Looking up the rest from reference TRBV7-3 and TRBJ2-2 gives the full variable domain: GAGVSQTPSNKVTEKGKYVELRCDPISGHTALYWYRQSLGQGPEFLIYFQGTGAADDSGLPNDRFFAVRPEGSVSTLKIQRTERGDSAVYLCASSSTGISSGELFFGEGSRLTVL.

The chain uses TRBV9 and TRBJ2-7, with 9 bases matching TRBD2. This CDR3 contains 15 residues. V gave up 0 bases and J gave up 4 bases; unmatched junction bases: 5. Germline CDR1 is SGDLS and CDR2 is YYNGEE. The CDR3 nucleotides read TGTGCCAGCAGCGTAGGCGGAACTAGCGGGTACGAGCAGTACTTC. Amino acid sequence: CASSVGGTSGYEQYF.

A few counts support this clone. V gene TRBV2 combines with J gene TRBJ1-1, with 9 nucleotides matching TRBD1. From germline, CDR1 is SNHLY and CDR2 FYNNEI. This CDR3 is built from 14 residues. J was trimmed by 0 bases and V by 6 bases; bases with no gene match: 2. As DNA, the CDR3 is TGTGCCAGCAGGGGGGACAGGGTGAACACTGAAGCTTTCTTT. Translated, it gives CASRGDRVNTEAFF.

This clone ranks as medium-sized. J is TRBJ2-7 and V is TRBV28; D possibly corresponds to TRBD1 (6 bases). Germline V lookup: CDR1 MDHEN, CDR2 SYDVKM. This CDR3 contains 15 residues. Trimming removed 5 bases from V and 0 bases from J, with 14 bases in between. CDR3: CASSETGTFSYEQYF. As DNA, the CDR3 is TGTGCCAGCAGTGAAACCGGGACATTCTCCTACGAGCAGTACTTC.

This CDR3 reads CASSQDGRGEQYF. The CDR3 bases are TGCGCCAGCAGCCAAGATGGGCGGGGCGAGCAGTACTTC. The gene calls are TRBV4-3 and TRBJ2-7; tentatively, D is TRBD2 (6 bases). The CDR3 length is 13 residues. CDR1 and CDR2 from the germline V gene are LGHNA and YSLEER. Trimming stripped 0 bases from V and 6 bases from J, with 9 bases between.

The chain recombines TRBV29-1 with TRBJ2-7; 15 bases are shared with TRBD2. Germline V gene lookup returns CDR1 SQVTM and CDR2 ANQGSEA. V trimming: 4 bases; J trimming: 4 bases; junction bases outside the gene matches: 11. The CDR3 contains 17 residues. The CDR3 loop is CSVVGGTSGRFIYEQYF. The DNA of the CDR3 is TGCAGCGTTGTGGGGGGGACTAGCGGGAGGTTCATTTACGAGCAGTACTTC.